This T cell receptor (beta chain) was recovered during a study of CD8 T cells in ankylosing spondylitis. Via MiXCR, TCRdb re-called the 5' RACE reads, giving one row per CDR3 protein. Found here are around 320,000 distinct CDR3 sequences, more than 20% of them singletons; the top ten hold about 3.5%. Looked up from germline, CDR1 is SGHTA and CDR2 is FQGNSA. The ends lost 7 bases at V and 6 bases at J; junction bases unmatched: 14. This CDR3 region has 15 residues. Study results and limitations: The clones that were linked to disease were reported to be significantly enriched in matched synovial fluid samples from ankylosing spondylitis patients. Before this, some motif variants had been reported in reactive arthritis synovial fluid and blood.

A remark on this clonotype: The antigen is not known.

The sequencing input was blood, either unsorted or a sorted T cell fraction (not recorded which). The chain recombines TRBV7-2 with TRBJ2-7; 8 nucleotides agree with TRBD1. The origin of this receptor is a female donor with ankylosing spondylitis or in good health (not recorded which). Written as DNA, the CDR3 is TGTGCCAGCACTCCCACTCGGACAGGGCGGGGCGAGCAGTACTTC. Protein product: CASTPTRTGRGEQYF.